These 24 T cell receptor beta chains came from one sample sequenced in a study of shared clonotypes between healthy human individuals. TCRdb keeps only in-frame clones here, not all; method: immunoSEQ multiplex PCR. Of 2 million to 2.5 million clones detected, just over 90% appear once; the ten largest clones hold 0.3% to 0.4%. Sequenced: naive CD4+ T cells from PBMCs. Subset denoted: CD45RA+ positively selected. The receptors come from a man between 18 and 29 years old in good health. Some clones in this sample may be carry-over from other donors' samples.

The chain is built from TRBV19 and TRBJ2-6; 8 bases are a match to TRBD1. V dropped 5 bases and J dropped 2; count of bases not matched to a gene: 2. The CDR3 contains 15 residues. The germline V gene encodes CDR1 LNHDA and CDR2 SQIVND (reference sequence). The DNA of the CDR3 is TGTGCCAGTAGTGCGGACAGGGCTGGGGCCAACGTCCTGACTTTC. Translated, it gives CASSADRAGANVLTF.

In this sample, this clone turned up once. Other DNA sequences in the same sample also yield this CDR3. The CDR3 bases are TGTGCCAGCAGCCCGGACAGGGGCACTGAAGCTTTCTTT. Its translation is CASSPDRGTEAFF. V gene TRBV11-2 combines with J gene TRBJ1-1; the match to TRBD1 covers 9 bases. Germline V CDR1 and CDR2: SGHAT, FQNNGV. Trimming took 5 bases from V and 4 from J; bases not matched to a gene: 2. The CDR3 has 13 amino acids.

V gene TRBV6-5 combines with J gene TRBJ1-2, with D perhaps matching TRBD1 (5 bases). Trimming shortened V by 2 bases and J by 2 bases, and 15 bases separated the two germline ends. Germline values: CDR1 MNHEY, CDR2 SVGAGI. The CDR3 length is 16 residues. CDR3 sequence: CASSYATGGGNYGYTF. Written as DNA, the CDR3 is TGTGCCAGCAGTTACGCGACGGGTGGGGGGAACTATGGCTACACCTTC.

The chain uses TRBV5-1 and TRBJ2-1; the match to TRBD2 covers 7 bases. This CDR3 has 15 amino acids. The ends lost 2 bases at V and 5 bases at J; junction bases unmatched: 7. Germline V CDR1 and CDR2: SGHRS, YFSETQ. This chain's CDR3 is CASSLPGLGDNEQFF. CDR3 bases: TGCGCCAGCAGCTTACCTGGACTAGGGGACAATGAGCAGTTCTTC. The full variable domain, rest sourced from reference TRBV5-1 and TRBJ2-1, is KAGVTQTPRYLIKTRGQQVTLSCSPISGHRSVSWYQQTPGQGLQFLFEYFSETQRNKGNFPGRFSGRQFSNSRSEMNVSTLELGDSALYLCASSLPGLGDNEQFFGPGTRLTVL.

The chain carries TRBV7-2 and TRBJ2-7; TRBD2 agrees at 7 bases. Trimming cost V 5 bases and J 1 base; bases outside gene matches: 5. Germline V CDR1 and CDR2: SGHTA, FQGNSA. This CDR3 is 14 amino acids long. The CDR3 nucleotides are TGTGCCAGCAGCATGCTCGGGGGGTCCTACGAGCAGTACTTC. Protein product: CASSMLGGSYEQYF.

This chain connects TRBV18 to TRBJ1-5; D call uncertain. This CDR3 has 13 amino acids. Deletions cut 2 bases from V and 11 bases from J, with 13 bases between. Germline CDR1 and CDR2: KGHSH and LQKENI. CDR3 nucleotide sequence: TGTGCCAGCTCACCATCCGGGGAGTTAGCCCAGCATTTT. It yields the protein CASSPSGELAQHF.

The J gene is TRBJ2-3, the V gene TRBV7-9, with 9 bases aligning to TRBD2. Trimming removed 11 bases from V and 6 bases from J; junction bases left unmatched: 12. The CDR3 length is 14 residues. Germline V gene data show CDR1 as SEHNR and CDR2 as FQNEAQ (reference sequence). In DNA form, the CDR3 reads TGTGCCGGAACTAGCGGGCCCTCTTCGGATACGCAGTATTTT. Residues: CAGTSGPSSDTQYF.

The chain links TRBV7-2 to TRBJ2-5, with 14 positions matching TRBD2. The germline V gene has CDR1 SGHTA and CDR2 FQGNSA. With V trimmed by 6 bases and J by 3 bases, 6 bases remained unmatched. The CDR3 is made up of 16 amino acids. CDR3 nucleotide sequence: TGTGCCAGCAGGTCCGGGACTAGCGGGAGTAAAGAGACCCAGTACTTC. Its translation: CASRSGTSGSKETQYF. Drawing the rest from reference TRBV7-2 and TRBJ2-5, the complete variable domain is GAGVSQSPSNKVTEKGKDVELRCDPISGHTALYWYRQSLGQGLEFLIYFQGNSAPDKSGLPSDRFSAERTGGSVSTLTIQRTQQEDSAVYLCASRSGTSGSKETQYFGPGTRLLVL.

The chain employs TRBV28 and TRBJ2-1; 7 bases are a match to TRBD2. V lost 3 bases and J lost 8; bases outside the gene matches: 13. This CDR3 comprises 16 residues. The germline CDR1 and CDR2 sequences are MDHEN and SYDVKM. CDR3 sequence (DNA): TGTGCCAGCAGTTTTTTTGGGGGAGCGGGAAACTATGAGCAGTTCTTC. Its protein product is CASSFFGGAGNYEQFF. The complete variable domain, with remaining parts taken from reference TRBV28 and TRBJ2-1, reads DVKVTQSSRYLVKRTGEKVFLECVQDMDHENMFWYRQDPGLGLRLIYFSYDVKMKEKGDIPEGYSVSREKKERFSLILESASTNQTSMYLCASSFFGGAGNYEQFFGPGTRLTVL.

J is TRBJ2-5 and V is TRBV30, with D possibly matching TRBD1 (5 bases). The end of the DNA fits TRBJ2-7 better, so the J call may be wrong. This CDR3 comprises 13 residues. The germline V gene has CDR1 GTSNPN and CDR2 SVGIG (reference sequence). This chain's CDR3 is CAWSLGQNYEQYF. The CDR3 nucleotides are TGTGCCTGGAGCCTGGGGCAGAACTACGAGCAGTACTTC.

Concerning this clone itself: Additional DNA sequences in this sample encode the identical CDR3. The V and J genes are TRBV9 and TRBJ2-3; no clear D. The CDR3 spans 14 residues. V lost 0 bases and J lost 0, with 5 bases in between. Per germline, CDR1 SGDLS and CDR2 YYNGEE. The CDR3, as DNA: TGTGCCAGCAGCGTAGCCGGAAGCACAGATACGCAGTATTTT. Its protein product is CASSVAGSTDTQYF.

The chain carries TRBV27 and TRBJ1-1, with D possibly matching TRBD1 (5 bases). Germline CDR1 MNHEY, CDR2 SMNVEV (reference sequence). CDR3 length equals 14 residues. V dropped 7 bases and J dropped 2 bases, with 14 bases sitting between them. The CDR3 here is CASNRPGPNTEAFF. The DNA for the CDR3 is TGTGCCAGCAACAGACCGGGGCCCAACACTGAAGCTTTCTTT.

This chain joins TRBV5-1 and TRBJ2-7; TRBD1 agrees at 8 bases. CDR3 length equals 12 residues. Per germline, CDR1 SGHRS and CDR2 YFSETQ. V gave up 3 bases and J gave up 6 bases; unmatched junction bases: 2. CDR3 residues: CASSYQGAEQYF. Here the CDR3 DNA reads TGCGCCAGCAGCTATCAGGGGGCCGAGCAGTACTTC.

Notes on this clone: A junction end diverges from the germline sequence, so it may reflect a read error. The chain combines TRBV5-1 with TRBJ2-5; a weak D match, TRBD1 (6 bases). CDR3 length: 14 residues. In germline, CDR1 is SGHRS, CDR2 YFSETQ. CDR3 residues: CASRLDSLLLTQYF. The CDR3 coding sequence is TGCGCCAGCCGCTTGGACAGCCTCCTCCTGACCCAGTACTTC.

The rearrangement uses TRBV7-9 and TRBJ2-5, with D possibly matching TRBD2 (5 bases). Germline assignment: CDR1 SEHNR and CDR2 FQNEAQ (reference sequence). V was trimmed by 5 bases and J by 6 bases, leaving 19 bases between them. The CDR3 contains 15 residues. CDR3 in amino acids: CASSPVGNTQKTQYF. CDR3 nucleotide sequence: TGTGCCAGCAGCCCCGTCGGGAACACGCAAAAGACCCAGTACTTC. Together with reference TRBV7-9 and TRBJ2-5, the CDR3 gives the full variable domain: DTGVSQNPRHKITKRGQNVTFRCDPISEHNRLYWYRQTLGQGPEFLTYFQNEAQLEKSRLLSDRFSAERPKGSFSTLEIQRTEQGDSAMYLCASSPVGNTQKTQYFGPGTRLLVL.

Written as DNA, the CDR3 is TGTGCCAGCAGCTTAGAGGCTTGGCTAGCGGGAAAGAATGAGCAGTTCTTC. It codes for CASSLEAWLAGKNEQFF. This sequence joins TRBV11-2 and TRBJ2-1, with TRBD2 matching 9 bases. V shed 0 bases and J 7 bases; nucleotides not matched to a gene: 10. Per the germline V gene, CDR1 is SGHAT and CDR2 is FQNNGV. The CDR3 is made up of 17 amino acids.

This CDR3 is CASSSNRGHQETQYF. The CDR3 coding sequence is TGTGCCAGCAGTTCCAACCGGGGGCATCAAGAGACCCAGTACTTC. The chain couples TRBV27 to TRBJ2-5, with D perhaps being TRBD1 or TRBD2 (6 bases each). The CDR3 length is 15 residues. The V end was cut by 4 bases, the J end by 2 bases, with 14 bases between. Germline CDR1 and CDR2: MNHEY and SMNVEV (reference sequence).

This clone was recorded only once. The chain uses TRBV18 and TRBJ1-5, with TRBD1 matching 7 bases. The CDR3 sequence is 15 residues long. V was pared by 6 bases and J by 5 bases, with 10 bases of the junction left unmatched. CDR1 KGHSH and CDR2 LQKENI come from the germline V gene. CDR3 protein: CASSLRQGKDQPQHF. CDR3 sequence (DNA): TGTGCCAGCTCGCTTAGACAGGGTAAAGATCAGCCCCAGCATTTT.

CDR3 loop: CASSPVRTQYF. DNA for the CDR3: TGTGCCAGCAGCCCGGTCCGGACCCAGTACTTC. The rearrangement joins TRBV7-9 to TRBJ2-5, with D uncertain. Germline V gene data show CDR1 as SEHNR and CDR2 as FQNEAQ (reference sequence). V shed 5 bases and J shed 7 bases, with 8 bases lying between them. The CDR3 is made up of 11 amino acids.

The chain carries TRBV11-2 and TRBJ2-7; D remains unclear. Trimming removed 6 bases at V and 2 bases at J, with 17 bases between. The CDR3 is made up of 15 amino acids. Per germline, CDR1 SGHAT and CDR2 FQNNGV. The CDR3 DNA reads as TGTGCCAGCAGTACCGACGGCGCGCCCCCCTACGAGCAGTACTTC. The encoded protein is CASSTDGAPPYEQYF.

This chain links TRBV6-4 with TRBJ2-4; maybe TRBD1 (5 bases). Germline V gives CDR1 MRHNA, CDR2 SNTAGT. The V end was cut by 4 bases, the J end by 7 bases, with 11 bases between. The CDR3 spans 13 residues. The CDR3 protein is CASSVGPGNIQYF. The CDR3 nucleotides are TGTGCCAGCAGTGTTGGGCCAGGGAACATTCAGTACTTC.

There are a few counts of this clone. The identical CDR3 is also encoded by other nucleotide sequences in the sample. The CDR3 DNA follows: TGCGCCAGCAGCTTCACAGGGGCCTACGAGCAGTACTTC. Protein sequence: CASSFTGAYEQYF. The chain employs TRBV5-1 and TRBJ2-7, with TRBD1 matching over 7 bases. The CDR3 covers 13 residues. From germline, CDR1 is SGHRS and CDR2 YFSETQ. Trimming cost V 2 bases and J 2 bases; bases outside gene matches: 1.

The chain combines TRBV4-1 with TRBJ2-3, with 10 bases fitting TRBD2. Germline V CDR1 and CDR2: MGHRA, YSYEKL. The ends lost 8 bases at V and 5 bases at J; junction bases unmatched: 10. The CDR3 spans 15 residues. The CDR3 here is CASCPSSGREDTQYF. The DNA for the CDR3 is TGCGCCAGCTGCCCCTCTAGCGGGAGAGAAGATACGCAGTATTTT.

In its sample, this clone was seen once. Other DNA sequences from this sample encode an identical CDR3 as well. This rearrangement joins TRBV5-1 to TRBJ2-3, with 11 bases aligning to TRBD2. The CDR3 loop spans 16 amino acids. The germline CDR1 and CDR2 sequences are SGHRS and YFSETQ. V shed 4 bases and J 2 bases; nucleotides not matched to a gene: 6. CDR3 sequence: CASSPGTSGPTDTQYF. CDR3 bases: TGCGCCAGCAGCCCCGGGACTAGCGGACCCACAGATACGCAGTATTTT.